These 3 T cell receptor beta chains share one sample of origin, sequenced in a study of T cells in Graves' hyperthyroidism and ophthalmopathy. The investigators amplified TCR beta CDR3 regions from RNA transcripts. The HTBI primer set was used in a first-round RT-PCR of the TCR CDR3. TCRdb recomputed calls from the multiplex PCR reads with MiXCR, one row per CDR3 protein. The sample records about 480,000 distinct CDR3 sequences, 24% being singletons. The sequencing sample was made of blood. These receptors originate from a woman aged 25-40 years with Graves' ophthalmopathy.

This clonotype was seen at least ten times. The chain has TRBV4-2 and TRBJ2-7, with 9 bases matching TRBD2. CDR1 and CDR2 from the germline V gene are LGHNA and YNFKEQ. The V and J ends lost 2 bases and 1 base, in that order; junction bases with no gene match: 9. The CDR3 is 17 amino acids. The CDR3 coding sequence is TGTGCCAGCAGCCAACCTGTGGCTAGCGGGGTATCCTACGAGCAGTACTTC. Its protein product is CASSQPVASGVSYEQYF.

This clonotype was detected ten times or more. V usage is TRBV12-3 or TRBV12-4 and J usage is TRBJ1-1, with no clear D. Between the trimmed V and J ends, which lost 6 bases and 1 base, there was a span of 12 bases. The CDR3 totals 14 residues. CDR3 in DNA: TGTGCCAGCAGCTTGTTCGGCGGGAACACTGAAGCTTTCTTT. The encoded protein is CASSLFGGNTEAFF.

This clonotype came up once. V usage is TRBV6-1 and J usage is TRBJ1-1; D possibly corresponds to TRBD1 (6 bases). CDR3 size: 15 residues. Germline lookup yields CDR1 MNHNS and CDR2 SASEGT. Trimming shortened V by 8 bases and J by 3 bases, and 19 bases separated the two germline ends. The CDR3 nucleotides are TGTGCCAGCTGGGGGGAAGGGGGTGGTTACACTGAAGCTTTCTTT. Translated, it gives CASWGEGGGYTEAFF.